The TCR beta chain under discussion was sequenced for a study of cytomegalovirus exposure and HLA in healthy donors. Study summary: Around 80 million unique TCR sequences came from HLA-typed donors in an early release.

General study points: Across all donors, roughly uniform sequencing depth was an assumption of the presence/absence analyses. Accounts indicate the classifier identified cytomegalovirus status with strong specificity and sensitivity. Segments of the TCR beta V type were, in most cases, productive about 87% or about 30% of the time in an earlier analysis.

PCR involved 60 Vbeta and 13 Jbeta primers. The assay was immunoSEQ multiplex PCR, and TCRdb's table has in-frame clones only and misses some. The sample carries some 120,000 clones, less than 85% recorded once. About this clone: Its specificity is not known.

The germline CDR1 and CDR2 sequences are SGHNT and YYREEE (reference sequence). V shed 3 bases and J 5 bases; nucleotides not matched to a gene: 2. The length of the CDR3 is 13 residues. Sequencing was done on a sample of PBMCs. The gene calls are TRBV5-4 and TRBJ2-5, with 9 positions matching TRBD2. This receptor was taken from a woman aged 40 to 50 in good health and CMV-seropositive. The CDR3: CASSWRGGETQYF. CDR3 sequence (DNA): TGTGCCAGCAGCTGGCGGGGGGGGGAGACCCAGTACTTC.